This T cell receptor (beta chain) was found in a study of T cell repertoires in cytomegalovirus infection. About the study: CMV epitopes in the study were HLA-C-restricted (recently identified) and HLA-B-restricted (well studied). It was the public TCR beta signatures that indicated both CMV infection and matching HLA type.

A single record per CDR3 protein comes from TCRdb applying MiXCR to the reads. Found here are around 71,000 distinct CDR3 sequences, 20% to 25% of them singletons; the top ten hold roughly two thirds. With 5 bases clipped from V and 1 base from J, the junction kept 5 bases outside the gene matches. The CDR3 contains 16 residues. The V gene's germline CDR1 is SQVTM and CDR2 ANQGSEA. This clonotype came up a few times. Its antigen remains unknown. Findings of the study overall: Summed public TCR beta family frequency identified CMV carriers bearing the relevant HLA.

This chain links TRBV29-1 with TRBJ2-3, with TRBD2 matching over 14 bases. The source was CD8+ T cells from cultured PBMCs, collected from culture after CMV antigen stimulation. The sequence came from a human donor in good health (CMV status not recorded). Some clones in this sample may be carry-over from other donors' samples. The CDR3 region is CSVSGTSGRGTDTQYF. CDR3 DNA: TGCAGCGTTTCCGGGACTAGCGGGAGAGGCACAGATACGCAGTATTTT.